This is a list of T cell receptor beta chains from one sample in a study of blood T cells in healthy people across ages. TCRdb re-derived calls from the 5' RACE reads in MiXCR, one entry per CDR3 protein. The table lists over 600,000 distinct CDR3 sequences, around 50% of them singletons. Sample: blood. These receptors all stem from a man in his forties in good health. Both conserved end residues are part of each CDR3. Fields, in order: D gene, V gene, J gene, clone size, CDR3 protein, CDR3 DNA. A D gene is named only where the DNA matches it firmly. The size of a clone is reported for some rows only, either as once, few or many, or as a class for expanded clones.

-	TRBV20-1	TRBJ1-2	many	CSESGNYGYTF	TGCAGTGAATCAGGGAACTATGGCTACACCTTC
TRBD1	TRBV6-2/TRBV6-3	TRBJ2-7	few	CASNRQGSYEQYF	TGTGCCAGCAATCGACAGGGGTCCTACGAGCAGTACTTC
TRBD1	TRBV20-1	TRBJ1-6	-	CSARPPAGTGDSPLHF	TGCAGTGCTAGACCTCCCGCCGGAACAGGGGATTCACCCCTCCACTTT
-	TRBV12-3/TRBV12-4	TRBJ2-5	many	CASQKGEGETQYF	TGTGCCAGCCAAAAGGGGGAAGGAGAGACCCAGTACTTC
-	TRBV4-2	TRBJ2-3	-	CASSQELSGTDTQYF	TGTGCCAGCAGCCAAGAACTTAGTGGCACAGATACGCAGTATTTT
-	TRBV29-1	TRBJ2-3	-	CSVEGSPSTDTQYF	TGCAGCGTTGAGGGGTCCCCTAGCACAGATACGCAGTATTTT
TRBD2	TRBV20-1	TRBJ2-7	once	CSARDPTSGRASYEQYF	TGCAGTGCTAGAGATCCGACTAGCGGGAGGGCCAGCTACGAGCAGTACTTC
TRBD1	TRBV29-1	TRBJ2-3	-	CSVEEAGQGPTDTQYF	TGCAGCGTTGAGGAAGCCGGACAGGGCCCAACAGATACGCAGTATTTT
TRBD1	TRBV15	TRBJ1-2	-	CATSGRTGNSDGYTF	TGTGCCACCAGCGGTAGGACAGGGAACTCCGATGGCTACACCTTC
-	TRBV11-2	TRBJ2-7	-	CASSPSLIPYERYF	TGTGCCAGCAGCCCCAGCCTAATACCCTACGAGCGGTACTTC
-	TRBV7-9	TRBJ2-1	-	CASSLVGIDEQFF	TGTGCCAGCAGCTTAGTAGGGATCGATGAGCAGTTCTTC
-	TRBV20-1	TRBJ1-1	-	CSASSAAEAFF	TGCAGTGCTAGTTCCGCCGCTGAAGCTTTCTTT
TRBD1	TRBV10-3	TRBJ1-6	-	CAISDRTGSSPLHF	TGTGCCATCAGTGACCGGACAGGGAGTTCACCCCTCCACTTT
-	TRBV7-9	TRBJ2-7	once	CASTNEAESYEQYF	TGTGCCAGCACCAATGAGGCGGAATCCTACGAGCAGTACTTC
-	TRBV29-1	TRBJ2-3	-	CSVETAVDTQYF	TGCAGCGTTGAGACTGCCGTGGATACGCAGTATTTT
-	TRBV7-9	TRBJ1-1	-	CASSFGNRGYDTEAFF	TGTGCCAGCAGCTTCGGAAACCGGGGTTACGATACTGAAGCTTTCTTT
TRBD2	TRBV5-1	TRBJ2-1	-	CTRVAGTKYNEQFF	TGCACCAGGGTTGCCGGGACTAAATACAATGAGCAGTTCTTC
TRBD1	TRBV7-2	TRBJ2-7	few	CASSDRGVTYEQYF	TGTGCCAGCAGCGACAGGGGGGTCACCTACGAGCAGTACTTC
TRBD2	TRBV29-1	TRBJ2-1	-	CSVGALAGGPSYKEQFF	TGCAGCGTGGGAGCCCTAGCGGGAGGGCCCTCCTACAAGGAGCAGTTCTTC
-	TRBV12-3/TRBV12-4	TRBJ2-1	-	CASSHVSGNEQFF	TGTGCCAGCAGCCATGTATCTGGAAATGAGCAGTTCTTC
-	TRBV29-1	TRBJ2-3	-	CSVEVVLLPDTQYF	TGCAGCGTTGAGGTTGTGTTATTGCCAGATACGCAGTATTTT
-	TRBV7-2	TRBJ2-3	many	CASSLGSGALTDTQYF	TGTGCCAGCAGCTTAGGGTCGGGGGCCCTCACAGATACGCAGTATTTT
-	TRBV12-3/TRBV12-4	TRBJ2-2	-	CASSPSRANTGELFF	TGTGCCAGCAGCCCCTCCCGGGCCAACACCGGGGAGCTGTTTTTT
-	TRBV7-9	TRBJ1-2	-	CASSTGLLYGYTF	TGTGCCAGCAGCACGGGACTGCTCTATGGCTACACCTTC
-	TRBV27	TRBJ2-7	-	CASARTEINYEQYF	TGTGCCAGCGCCCGGACAGAAATAAACTACGAGCAGTACTTC
-	TRBV6-2/TRBV6-3	TRBJ2-7	-	CASRYVISYFYEQYF	TGTGCCAGCAGGTACGTGATTAGCTATTTCTACGAGCAGTACTTC
TRBD2	TRBV12-3/TRBV12-4	TRBJ2-4	-	CASSISGGLAKNIQYF	TGTGCCAGCAGCATTAGCGGGGGCCTAGCCAAAAACATTCAGTACTTC
-	TRBV5-1	TRBJ2-7	-	CASNPRAGSSYEQYF	TGCGCCAGCAACCCTAGGGCAGGCAGCTCCTACGAGCAGTACTTC
-	TRBV6-4	TRBJ2-1	-	CASSVEAGNNEQFF	TGTGCCAGCAGTGTGGAGGCAGGAAATAATGAGCAGTTCTTC